Following are 20 T cell receptor beta chains from one sample sequenced in a study of blood T cell repertoires in COVID-19. The repertoire was sequenced with immunoSEQ multiplex PCR; TCRdb's copy has only in-frame clones and lacks some. The sample lists 110,000 or so clones; around 74% were seen once. The sequencing sample was made of peripheral blood. These receptors originate from a woman aged 65 to 85 with acute or convalescent COVID-19.

This clone was found a few times. The rearrangement links TRBV28 to TRBJ2-1, with 7 bases identical to TRBD1. Trimming at V came to 7 bases and at J to 6 bases, leaving 18 bases not matched to a gene. Germline CDR1 and CDR2: MDHEN and SYDVKM. The CDR3 covers 17 residues. CDR3 coding DNA: TGTGCCAGCACCGTGACAGGGAGATGGGTGTACGGCAATGAGCAGTTCTTC. Translating gives CASTVTGRWVYGNEQFF.

The CDR3 is CASGLARTGGGQETQYF. In nucleotides, the CDR3 is TGTGCTAGTGGTTTGGCCCGGACAGGGGGCGGCCAAGAGACCCAGTACTTC. The rearrangement joins TRBV12-5 to TRBJ2-5; 11 bases are shared with TRBD1. Germline values: CDR1 LGHNT, CDR2 FRNRAP. The ends lost 1 base at V and 1 base at J; junction bases unmatched: 5. The CDR3 sequence is 17 residues long.

This clone was observed a few times. This chain links TRBV3-1 (or the pseudogene TRBV3-2) with TRBJ2-3, with TRBD2 as a possible D gene (5 bases). Germline CDR1 is LGHDT and CDR2 is YNNKEL (reference sequence). The CDR3 is 16 residues long. The V gene lost 1 base and the J gene lost 5 bases, with 16 bases spanning the gap. The CDR3 here is CASSQVSGIRGDTQYF. The DNA for the CDR3 is TGTGCCAGCAGCCAAGTCTCAGGTATTCGGGGAGATACGCAGTATTTT.

The chain combines TRBV18 with TRBJ1-6; 7 nucleotides agree with TRBD1. The ends lost 1 base at V and 8 bases at J; junction bases unmatched: 5. The CDR3 totals 15 residues. CDR1 and CDR2 from the germline V gene are KGHSH and LQKENI. The CDR3 sequence is CASSPQGAGDSPLHF. The CDR3 DNA follows: TGTGCCAGCTCACCACAGGGGGCAGGGGATTCACCCCTCCACTTT. Variable domain in full (rest from reference TRBV18 and TRBJ1-6): NAGVMQNPRHLVRRRGQEARLRCSPMKGHSHVYWYRQLPEEGLKFMVYLQKENIIDESGMPKERFSAEFPKEGPSILRIQQVVRGDSAAYFCASSPQGAGDSPLHFGNGTRLTVT.

The chain carries TRBV27 and TRBJ1-1; no clear D gene. The CDR3 is 14 residues long. Germline V lookup: CDR1 MNHEY, CDR2 SMNVEV (reference sequence). Trimming removed 2 bases from V and 1 base from J, with 8 bases in between. The CDR3 region is CASSLEFPNTEAFF. For the CDR3, the DNA is TGTGCCAGCAGTTTAGAGTTCCCGAACACTGAAGCTTTCTTT.

The chain employs TRBV5-1 and TRBJ2-7; 9 bases match TRBD2. Germline assignment: CDR1 SGHRS and CDR2 YFSETQ. Trimming removed 2 bases from V and 5 bases from J; junction bases left unmatched: 11. The CDR3 runs to 16 residues. Here the CDR3 reads CASSLTGGGDVHEQYF. In nucleotides, the CDR3 is TGCGCCAGCAGCTTAACGGGCGGGGGGGACGTTCACGAGCAGTACTTC. The entire variable domain, with the rest obtained from reference TRBV5-1 and TRBJ2-7, is as follows: KAGVTQTPRYLIKTRGQQVTLSCSPISGHRSVSWYQQTPGQGLQFLFEYFSETQRNKGNFPGRFSGRQFSNSRSEMNVSTLELGDSALYLCASSLTGGGDVHEQYFGPGTRLTVT.

The rearrangement links TRBV30 to TRBJ1-2; D remains unclear. The CDR3 loop spans 11 amino acids. The germline V gene has CDR1 GTSNPN and CDR2 SVGIG (reference sequence). The V gene lost 7 bases and the J gene lost 0 bases, with 6 bases spanning the gap. Written as DNA, the CDR3 is TGTGCCTTCAGTGCTAACTATGGCTACACCTTC. As protein: CAFSANYGYTF. Looking up the rest from reference TRBV30 and TRBJ1-2 gives the full variable domain: SQTIHQWPATLVQPVGSPLSLECTVEGTSNPNLYWYRQAAGRGLQLLFYSVGIGQISSEVPQNLSASRPQDRQFILSSKKLLLSDSGFYLCAFSANYGYTFGSGTRLTVV.

The V and J genes are TRBV6-5 and TRBJ2-1, with 8 bases aligning to TRBD2. V shed 7 bases and J 3 bases; nucleotides not matched to a gene: 8. The CDR3 has 15 amino acids. Looked up from germline, CDR1 is MNHEY and CDR2 is SVGAGI. The chain's CDR3 is CASISAGGLYNEQFF. The CDR3, as DNA: TGTGCCAGCATTTCGGCGGGGGGCCTCTACAATGAGCAGTTCTTC.

The chain uses TRBV24-1 and TRBJ2-5, with TRBD1 identical over 7 bases. CDR3 size: 14 residues. V lost 4 bases, J lost 3 bases, and 4 bases stayed unmatched. The germline CDR1 and CDR2 sequences are KGHDR and SFDVKD. The CDR3 loop reads CATSDHRGKETQYF. The CDR3 coding sequence is TGTGCCACCAGTGACCACAGGGGAAAAGAGACCCAGTACTTC.

This chain joins TRBV19 and TRBJ1-2; D is unresolved. V lost 1 base and J 4 bases, leaving 7 bases between the germline ends. The CDR3 covers 13 residues. From germline, CDR1 is LNHDA and CDR2 SQIVND (reference sequence). CDR3 protein: CASSIAPGYGYTF. CDR3 DNA: TGTGCCAGTAGTATAGCCCCAGGCTATGGCTACACCTTC.

V is TRBV11-2 and J is TRBJ1-3; tentatively, D is TRBD1 (5 bases). Trimming left V 1 base short and J 8 bases short, with 15 bases between. The germline gives CDR1 SGHAT, CDR2 FQNNGV. This CDR3 region has 15 residues. CDR3 loop: CASSLAGILSDTIYF. DNA of the CDR3: TGTGCCAGCAGCTTAGCAGGGATCCTCTCGGACACCATATATTTT.

The chain couples TRBV14 to TRBJ1-2; TRBD1 matches at 9 bases. This CDR3 spans 16 amino acids. The V segment lost 1 base and the J segment 3 bases; nucleotides outside the gene matches: 6. The germline V gene has CDR1 SGHDN and CDR2 FVKESK. The CDR3 DNA sequence: TGTGCCAGCAGCCAAGTCGGGGGACAGGGAGACTATGGCTACACCTTC. Residues: CASSQVGGQGDYGYTF.

This clone was counted many times. Its ends do not fully match the called genes, so a read error is possible. For the CDR3, the DNA is TGTGCCAGCAGCCAAAACCGACTAGCGGGGGGTTATTTC. The encoded protein is CASSQNRLAGGYF. The V gene is TRBV11-2, the J gene TRBJ2-7; 13 bases are shared with TRBD2. The CDR3 contains 13 residues. Germline CDR1 reads SGHAT; CDR2 reads FQNNGV.

The V gene is TRBV21-1, the J gene TRBJ2-3; the D call in the table, TRBD2, was not verified against the DNA. TRBV21-1 is a pseudogene segment. This CDR3 has 17 amino acids. For the CDR3, the DNA is TGTGCCAGCAGCTATGGACTAGCGGGGGGTAGCACAGATACGCAGTATTTT. It translates to CASSYGLAGGSTDTQYF.

This chain uses TRBV24-1 with TRBJ1-5; the D gene is possibly TRBD1 (5 bases). Deletions cut 7 bases from V and 4 bases from J, with 16 bases between. The CDR3 runs to 15 residues. Germline lookup yields CDR1 KGHDR and CDR2 SFDVKD. CDR3 residues: CATSGVGGRNQPQHF. In DNA form, the CDR3 reads TGTGCCACCAGCGGAGTGGGGGGACGTAATCAGCCCCAGCATTTT.

This clone has only a few counts. The chain recombines TRBV12-5 with TRBJ1-2, with D possibly matching TRBD1 (6 bases). CDR3 length: 17 residues. V gave up 1 base and J gave up 0 bases, with 15 bases separating them. Germline-derived CDR1 and CDR2 are LGHNT and FRNRAP. The CDR3 DNA sequence: TGTGCTAGTGGTTTGGAAACTAGGGCAGGGGCTAACTATGGCTACACCTTC. Translating it yields CASGLETRAGANYGYTF. The entire variable domain, with the rest obtained from reference TRBV12-5 and TRBJ1-2, is as follows: DARVTQTPRHKVTEMGQEVTMRCQPILGHNTVFWYRQTMMQGLELLAYFRNRAPLDDSGMPKDRFSAEMPDATLATLKIQPSEPRDSAVYFCASGLETRAGANYGYTFGSGTRLTVV.

The rearrangement joins TRBV10-3 to TRBJ1-2; D uncertain. Trimming took off 3 bases at V and 4 bases at J, with 3 bases between the two ends. Germline CDR1 and CDR2: ENHRY and SYGVKD. This CDR3 is 11 amino acids long. The CDR3 DNA sequence: TGTGCCATCAGTGACAGCTATGGCTACACCTTC. Residues: CAISDSYGYTF.

The rearrangement joins TRBV5-1 to TRBJ1-1; no clear D gene. The CDR3 is 14 residues long. CDR1 is SGHRS and CDR2 is YFSETQ in the germline V gene. V was pared by 6 bases and J by 5 bases, with 17 bases between. CDR3 in DNA: TGCGCCAGCAAACCGCCCAGTGAGGATACTGAAGCTTTCTTT. Amino acids: CASKPPSEDTEAFF.

The chain joins TRBV2 to TRBJ2-6, with TRBD1 identical over 9 bases. The V gene's germline CDR1 is SNHLY and CDR2 FYNNEI. The CDR3 totals 16 residues. The ends lost 6 bases at V and 2 bases at J; junction bases unmatched: 5. For the CDR3, the DNA is TGTGCCAGCAGATATTGGACAGGGGCTGGGGCCAACGTCCTGACTTTC. Amino acid sequence: CASRYWTGAGANVLTF.

This clone was picked up a small number of times. This sequence joins TRBV5-1 and TRBJ2-7, with TRBD2 matching over 8 bases. This CDR3 is built from 16 residues. Germline V gene lookup returns CDR1 SGHRS and CDR2 YFSETQ. CDR3 coding DNA: TGCCCCCGTTTGCGCCTTGGGGGGGGCCGGGGGGGGCAGCAGTACTTC. This encodes CPRLRLGGGRGGQQYF.